This TCR beta chain was profiled in a study of blood T cell repertoires in COVID-19. Study as a whole: The United States, Italy and Spain were the sources of the acute and convalescent COVID-19 samples. Sources were T cells, B-cell-depleted T cells, or PBMCs; the material itself was cDNA or gDNA.

Seattle patients were enrolled during active infection and followed longitudinally. Per the original data handling: By means of reference gene primer amplification, nucleated cell counts were estimated. The table came from immunoSEQ multiplex PCR; TCRdb's copy has only in-frame clones and leaves some out. For V, J and clone size, that table is used; D and trimming come from the DNA. The table includes 60,000 to 85,000 clones, 75% to 95% detected once. This CDR3 spans 14 amino acids. Trimming took 7 bases from V and 2 from J; bases not matched to a gene: 5. From germline, CDR1 is MNHEY and CDR2 SVGAGI.

Sequenced sample: peripheral blood. The chain links TRBV6-5 to TRBJ1-5; 7 nucleotides line up with TRBD1. This receptor was taken from a man between 35 and 55 years old with COVID-19, enrolled during active disease. DNA for the CDR3: TGTGCCAGCATACCTACAGGGGGCAATCAGCCCCAGCATTTT. Its translation is CASIPTGGNQPQHF.